Listed here are 21 T cell receptor beta chains from one sample, sequenced in a study of patients and donors after allogeneic stem cell transplantation. TCRdb fed the RT-PCR reads into MiXCR, producing one record per CDR3 protein. The sample includes approximately 210,000 distinct CDR3 sequences, approximately 41% of them seen just once. The sequenced sample consisted of blood, either unsorted or a sorted T cell fraction (not recorded which). The receptors stem from a human donor who was either an allogeneic HSCT recipient or a stem cell or donor lymphocyte infusion donor (not recorded which). It is not recorded whose cells these are; they may come from a transplant donor.

The chain combines TRBV21-1 with TRBJ1-1; the table calls TRBD1, which could not be checked here. TRBV21-1 is given as a pseudogene. The CDR3 loop spans 17 amino acids. The CDR3: CASSKGLSGTGRTEAFF. In nucleotides, the CDR3 is TGTGCCAGCAGCAAAGGTCTTAGTGGGACAGGGAGGACTGAAGCTTTCTTT.

V is TRBV7-8 and J is TRBJ1-1, with 8 nucleotides matching TRBD1. The J segment lost 4 bases and the V segment lost 0 bases, leaving 7 bases of the junction unmatched. CDR1 and CDR2 (germline): SGHVS, FQNEAQ. The CDR3 length is 16 residues. The CDR3 region has the DNA TGTGCCAGCAGCTTAGCCCCGACAGGGGTATTCACTGAAGCTTTCTTT. This gives the protein CASSLAPTGVFTEAFF.

This sequence joins TRBV30 and TRBJ2-1, with 9 positions matching TRBD2. Germline CDR1 GTSNPN, CDR2 SVGIG (reference sequence). J lost 1 base, V lost 1 base, and 5 bases had no gene match. This CDR3 is 16 amino acids long. This CDR3 is CAWSGGAGGSYNEQFF. The CDR3 nucleotides are TGTGCCTGGAGTGGAGGAGCGGGAGGTTCCTACAATGAGCAGTTCTTC.

At least ten counts were recorded for this clonotype. V gene TRBV12-3 or TRBV12-4 combines with J gene TRBJ1-1; tentatively, D is TRBD1 (5 bases). CDR3 length equals 13 residues. Trimming shortened V by 7 bases and J by 11 bases, and 20 bases separated the two germline ends. CDR3 residues: CASTPGTSGMAFF. The CDR3 region has the DNA TGTGCCAGCACCCCGGGGACCTCCGGTATGGCTTTCTTT.

The chain has TRBV12-3 or TRBV12-4 and TRBJ2-1, with 10 nucleotides matching TRBD1. The CDR3 covers 14 residues. V gave up 5 bases and J gave up 7 bases; unmatched junction bases: 5. This chain's CDR3 is CASSPGTGANEQFF. CDR3 DNA sequence: TGTGCCAGCAGTCCCGGGACAGGGGCAAATGAGCAGTTCTTC.

V usage is TRBV28 and J usage is TRBJ2-3; D is perhaps TRBD2 (5 bases). V gave up 8 bases and J gave up 6 bases, with 9 bases separating them. The CDR3 spans 11 residues. The germline gives CDR1 MDHEN, CDR2 SYDVKM. The CDR3: CASGKRDTQYF. DNA of the CDR3: TGTGCCAGCGGCAAGCGGGATACGCAGTATTTT.

The gene calls are TRBV5-6 and TRBJ1-5; 9 positions agree with TRBD1. The CDR3 loop spans 15 amino acids. The ends lost 2 bases at V and 3 bases at J; junction bases unmatched: 3. Germline loops: CDR1 SGHDT, CDR2 YYEEEE. The CDR3 loop is CASSFGTGNNQPQHF. CDR3 nucleotide sequence: TGTGCCAGCAGCTTTGGGACAGGGAACAATCAGCCCCAGCATTTT.

This chain connects TRBV6-5 to TRBJ1-2; D is unresolved. The germline V gene has CDR1 MNHEY and CDR2 SVGAGI. The CDR3 extends over 17 amino acids. V lost 0 bases and J 2 bases, leaving 16 bases between the germline ends. CDR3 region: CASSYSMTRGRNYGYTF. The CDR3 bases are TGTGCCAGCAGTTACTCGATGACTCGGGGTAGGAACTATGGCTACACCTTC.

This clonotype was detected many times. V usage is TRBV30 and J usage is TRBJ1-1; D unresolved. The V end was cut by 0 bases, the J end by 6 bases, with 17 bases between. Germline V lookup: CDR1 GTSNPN, CDR2 SVGIG (reference sequence). The CDR3 sequence is 15 residues long. In DNA, the CDR3 is TGTGCCTGGAGTGTGGACCCGCCGGGCAACGCTGAAGCTTTCTTT. Encoded protein: CAWSVDPPGNAEAFF.

V gene TRBV9 combines with J gene TRBJ1-2, with 7 bases fitting TRBD1. Germline CDR1 and CDR2: SGDLS and YYNGEE. V was clipped by 4 bases and J by 4 bases; unmatched bases: 7. The CDR3 sequence is 14 residues long. CDR3 region: CASSSPGQFYGYTF. The CDR3 nucleotides read TGTGCCAGCAGCTCCCCGGGACAGTTCTATGGCTACACCTTC.

The sample holds one count of this clonotype. V gene TRBV3-1 combines with J gene TRBJ2-1; weak D call: TRBD2 (6 bases). V was trimmed by 4 bases and J by 2 bases, leaving 12 bases between them. The CDR3 sequence is 15 residues long. Germline assignment: CDR1 LGHDT and CDR2 YNNKEL (reference sequence). CDR3 DNA: TGTGCCAGCAGCCCCCGGCGGGGACCCTACAATGAGCAGTTCTTC. This translates into CASSPRRGPYNEQFF.

This chain links TRBV10-3 with TRBJ2-7; TRBD1 aligns across 8 bases. The J segment lost 2 bases and the V segment lost 0 bases, leaving 3 bases of the junction unmatched. The CDR3 is made up of 15 amino acids. Germline V CDR1 and CDR2: ENHRY, SYGVKD. The CDR3 loop is CAISESTGDTYEQYF. Here the CDR3 DNA reads TGTGCCATCAGTGAGTCGACAGGGGACACCTACGAGCAGTACTTC.

The rearrangement links TRBV3-1 to TRBJ1-2; D perhaps matches TRBD1 (5 bases). The germline gives CDR1 LGHDT, CDR2 YNNKEL (reference sequence). The CDR3 totals 14 residues. Deletions cut 10 bases from V and 6 bases from J, with 21 bases between. The CDR3 loop reads CATRGGSNYNGYTF. CDR3 coding DNA: TGTGCCACCCGCGGGGGGTCCAACTATAATGGCTACACCTTC.

In this sample, this clonotype turned up a few times. The chain couples TRBV29-1 to TRBJ1-2, with 7 bases lining up with TRBD1. After removal of 4 bases from V and 7 bases from J, the junction contained 6 bases not matched to a gene. This CDR3 region has 12 residues. CDR1 is SQVTM, CDR2 ANQGSEA, per germline. The chain's CDR3 is CSVVGTEPGYTF. For the CDR3, the DNA is TGCAGCGTTGTTGGGACAGAGCCTGGCTACACCTTC.

The rearrangement joins TRBV7-8 to TRBJ1-3, with D unresolved. Trimming took 4 bases from V and 2 from J, leaving 6 bases between them. CDR3 length: 13 residues. The germline CDR1 and CDR2 sequences are SGHVS and FQNEAQ. CDR3 coding DNA: TGTGCCAGCAGCTACCAGCCTGGAAACACCATATATTTT. Encoded protein: CASSYQPGNTIYF.

V usage is TRBV7-2 and J usage is TRBJ2-3, with D unclear. V lost 1 base, J lost 1 base, and 9 bases lay in between. This CDR3 region has 15 residues. Germline V gives CDR1 SGHTA, CDR2 FQGNSA. The CDR3 DNA is TGTGCCAGCAGCTTAGGCGGCTCACGCACAGATACGCAGTATTTT. Its protein is CASSLGGSRTDTQYF. Supplemented by reference TRBV7-2 and TRBJ2-3, the full variable domain reads GAGVSQSPSNKVTEKGKDVELRCDPISGHTALYWYRQSLGQGLEFLIYFQGNSAPDKSGLPSDRFSAERTGGSVSTLTIQRTQQEDSAVYLCASSLGGSRTDTQYFGPGTRLTVL.

The chain couples TRBV29-1 to TRBJ1-1; a weak D match, TRBD1 (5 bases). This CDR3 contains 14 residues. V lost 7 bases to trimming and J lost 0 bases, with 15 bases between them. Germline-derived CDR1 and CDR2 are SQVTM and ANQGSEA. The CDR3 DNA follows: TGCAGCGGTCTAGGGGAGGGGATGAACACTGAAGCTTTCTTT. Translated: CSGLGEGMNTEAFF.

The sample holds a few counts of this clonotype. The chain uses TRBV7-9 and TRBJ1-1; 10 bases fit TRBD1. The length of the CDR3 is 14 residues. CDR1 and CDR2 (germline): SEHNR, FQNEAQ (reference sequence). The ends lost 5 bases at V and 3 bases at J; junction bases unmatched: 3. The CDR3 nucleotides are TGTGCCAGCAGCCTGGGACAGGGGCACACTGAAGCTTTCTTT. Amino acids: CASSLGQGHTEAFF.

This CDR3 is CASSVGNQPQHF. The CDR3 DNA reads as TGTGCCAGCAGCGTAGGCAATCAGCCCCAGCATTTT. The chain carries TRBV9 and TRBJ1-5; D gene uncertain. The V gene's germline CDR1 is SGDLS and CDR2 YYNGEE. The germline V and J ends were trimmed by 0 bases and 2 bases, with 0 bases remaining between them. The CDR3 runs to 12 residues.

This clonotype was observed a few times. The genes are TRBV6-5 and TRBJ1-2; TRBD1 is a possible D gene (6 bases). In germline, CDR1 is MNHEY, CDR2 SVGAGI. The germline V and J ends were trimmed by 4 bases and 6 bases, with 12 bases remaining between them. The CDR3 length is 13 residues. CDR3 residues: CASSFKDRHGYTF. The CDR3 nucleotides are TGTGCCAGCAGTTTCAAGGACAGACATGGCTACACCTTC.

This clonotype was picked up a small number of times. The chain has TRBV7-8 and TRBJ2-4; 12 bases fit TRBD2. The CDR3 has 20 amino acids. Germline lookup yields CDR1 SGHVS and CDR2 FQNEAQ. V shed 4 bases and J 3 bases; nucleotides not matched to a gene: 16. This CDR3 reads CASSSAVMTSGSPGKNIQYF. In nucleotides, the CDR3 is TGTGCCAGCAGCTCCGCCGTTATGACTAGCGGGAGCCCGGGCAAAAACATTCAGTACTTC. Full variable domain (missing parts from reference TRBV7-8 and TRBJ2-4): GAGVSQSPRYKVAKRGQDVALRCDPISGHVSLFWYQQALGQGPEFLTYFQNEAQLDKSGLPSDRFFAERPEGSVSTLKIQRTQQEDSAVYLCASSSAVMTSGSPGKNIQYFGAGTRLSVL.